The following is a T cell receptor beta chain sequence with its context. What it binds is unknown. These data originate in a study of T cell responses to AZD1222 COVID-19 vaccine. Study-level results: Females made up more of the donors, who were largely white British, and clonal diversity may have come out too low. Per reports, nearly half of all spike-specific TCRs target regions that are unmutated in variants. Dominant CD4 TCR responses targeted spike regions 160-218 and 743-854.

V was clipped by 6 bases and J by 9 bases, with 18 bases between them. Germline CDR1 LGHDT, CDR2 YNNKEL (reference sequence). This CDR3 has 14 residues. Clones were sequenced by immunoSEQ multiplex PCR, and TCRdb holds only the in-frame ones, with some missing. This sample has 150,000 to 200,000 clones, with roughly 90% found just once. The sample was peripheral blood, taken 28 days after the second AZD1222 dose. The chain joins TRBV3-1 (or the pseudogene TRBV3-2) to TRBJ1-3; tentative D call: TRBD1 (5 bases). This clonotype originated in an adult who received the AZD1222 COVID-19 vaccine. The CDR3 nucleotides are TGTGCCAGCAGGGACGGGGGTCCTCTTGGCACCATATATTTT. Protein: CASRDGGPLGTIYF.